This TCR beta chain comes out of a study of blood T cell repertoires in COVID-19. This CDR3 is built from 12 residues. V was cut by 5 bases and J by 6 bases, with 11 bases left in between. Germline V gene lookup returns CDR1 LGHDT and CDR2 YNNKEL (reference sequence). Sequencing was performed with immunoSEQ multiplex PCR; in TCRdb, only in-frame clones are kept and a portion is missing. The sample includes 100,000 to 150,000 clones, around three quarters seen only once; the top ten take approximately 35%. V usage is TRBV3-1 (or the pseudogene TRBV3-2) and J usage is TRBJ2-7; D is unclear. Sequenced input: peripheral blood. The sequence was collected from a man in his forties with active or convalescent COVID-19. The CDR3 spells CASSTRVGEQYF. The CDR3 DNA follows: TGTGCCAGCAGCACCCGGGTGGGCGAGCAGTACTTC.